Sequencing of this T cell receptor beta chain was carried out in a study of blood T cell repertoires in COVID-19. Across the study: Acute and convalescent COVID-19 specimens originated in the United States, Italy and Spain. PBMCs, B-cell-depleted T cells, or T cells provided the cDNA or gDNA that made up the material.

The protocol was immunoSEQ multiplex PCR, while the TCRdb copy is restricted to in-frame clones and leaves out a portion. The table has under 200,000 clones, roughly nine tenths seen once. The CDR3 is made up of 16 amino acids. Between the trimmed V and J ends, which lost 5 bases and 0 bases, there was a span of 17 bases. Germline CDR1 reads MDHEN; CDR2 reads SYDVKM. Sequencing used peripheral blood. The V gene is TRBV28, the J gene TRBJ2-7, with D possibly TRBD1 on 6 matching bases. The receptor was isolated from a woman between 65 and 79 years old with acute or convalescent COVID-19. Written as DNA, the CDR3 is TGTGCCAGCAGTCTTCCCGGGACAAAGAGCTCCTACGAGCAGTACTTC. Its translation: CASSLPGTKSSYEQYF. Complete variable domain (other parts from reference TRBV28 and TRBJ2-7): DVKVTQSSRYLVKRTGEKVFLECVQDMDHENMFWYRQDPGLGLRLIYFSYDVKMKEKGDIPEGYSVSREKKERFSLILESASTNQTSMYLCASSLPGTKSSYEQYFGPGTRLTVT.